Listed here are 30 T cell receptor beta chains from one sample, sequenced in a study of blood T cell repertoires in COVID-19. The protocol was immunoSEQ multiplex PCR, while the TCRdb copy is restricted to in-frame clones and leaves out a portion. Among some 320,000 clones listed, roughly 90% were seen once. Sequencing was performed on PBMCs or T cells enriched from blood (not recorded which). These receptor sequences come from a woman between 25 and 40 years old who had been exposed to COVID-19.

V and J are TRBV25-1 and TRBJ2-5, with 7 bases aligning to TRBD1. Germline trimming cut 8 bases from V and 2 bases from J; bases unmatched to any gene: 8. The V gene's germline CDR1 is MGHDK and CDR2 SYGVNS. The CDR3 length is 14 residues. The CDR3 loop reads CASRDSLGQETQYF. CDR3 nucleotide sequence: TGTGCCAGCCGGGACAGCCTGGGTCAAGAGACCCAGTACTTC. Filled out from reference TRBV25-1 and TRBJ2-5, the complete variable domain reads EADIYQTPRYLVIGTGKKITLECSQTMGHDKMYWYQQDPGMELHLIHYSYGVNSTEKGDLSSESTVSRIRTEHFPLTLESARPSHTSQYLCASRDSLGQETQYFGPGTRLLVL.

The chain employs TRBV6-5 and TRBJ1-1, with 9 bases matching TRBD1. The V gene end was trimmed by 0 bases and the J gene end by 10 bases; junction bases not matched to a gene: 6. The CDR3 is made up of 14 amino acids. Germline CDR1 MNHEY, CDR2 SVGAGI. The DNA of the CDR3 is TGTGCCAGCAGTTACTCAGGACAGGGGACGTTAGCTTTCTTT. Residues: CASSYSGQGTLAFF.

This clone has just a few counts. This chain's CDR3 is CASSGQGAEEQYF. Here the CDR3 DNA reads TGTGCCAGCTCGGGACAGGGGGCTGAGGAGCAGTACTTC. The chain is built from TRBV2 and TRBJ2-7; TRBD1 aligns across 12 bases. This CDR3 is 13 amino acids long. Trimming cost V 8 bases and J 7 bases; bases outside gene matches: 6. Looked up from germline, CDR1 is SNHLY and CDR2 is FYNNEI.

The chain employs TRBV5-1 and TRBJ1-4, with TRBD1 identical over 8 bases. The CDR3 sequence is 19 residues long. Germline loops: CDR1 SGHRS, CDR2 YFSETQ. The V gene end was trimmed by 5 bases and the J gene end by 6 bases; junction bases not matched to a gene: 21. The DNA for the CDR3 is TGCGCCAGCAGACCGAGGGGGACAGGCCTTTTTGGTAGGGATGAAAAACTGTTTTTT. Protein product: CASRPRGTGLFGRDEKLFF.

Of note for this clone: The junction and the germline gene differ at one end; a read error may be behind it. This chain uses TRBV5-1 with TRBJ1-2; no reliable D call. This CDR3 region has 17 residues. The germline V gene encodes CDR1 SGHRS and CDR2 YFSETQ. The CDR3 bases are TGCGTCAGCAGCTTGATAGGGAGGACCGCCAGGAATGATGGCTACACCTTC. It encodes CVSSLIGRTARNDGYTF.

V and J are TRBV15 and TRBJ1-3, with TRBD1 matching over 8 bases. This CDR3 region has 14 residues. CDR1 is LNHNV and CDR2 is YYDKDF in the germline V gene (reference sequence). V shed 4 bases and J 3 bases; nucleotides not matched to a gene: 2. The DNA of the CDR3 is TGTGCCACCAGCATACAGGGGGTTGGAAACACCATATATTTT. It encodes CATSIQGVGNTIYF.

The chain uses TRBV6-5 and TRBJ1-6, with a tentative D call TRBD1 (5 bases). Germline loops: CDR1 MNHEY, CDR2 SVGAGI. The CDR3 contains 12 residues. The V and J ends lost 6 bases and 12 bases respectively, with 12 bases between them. CDR3 region: CASRGGRGPLHF. The CDR3 nucleotides read TGTGCCAGCAGGGGGGGACGGGGACCCCTCCACTTT.

This chain joins TRBV3-1 (or the pseudogene TRBV3-2) and TRBJ2-7, with TRBD1 matching 7 bases. CDR1 and CDR2 (germline): LGHDT, YNNKEL (reference sequence). There are 16 residues in the CDR3. The ends lost 4 bases at V and 1 base at J; junction bases unmatched: 10. In DNA, the CDR3 is TGTGCCAGCAGCCGCTCTTCGGGACAGCCATCCTACGAGCAGTACTTC. Amino acid sequence: CASSRSSGQPSYEQYF.

The J gene is TRBJ1-1, the V gene TRBV6-5; TRBD1 might be the D (5 bases). CDR1 is MNHEY and CDR2 is SVGAGI in the germline V gene. Trimming stripped 6 bases from V and 1 base from J, with 12 bases between. CDR3 length: 14 residues. The CDR3 nucleotides are TGTGCCAGCAGACAACAGGAGCAGAACACTGAAGCTTTCTTT. Translating it yields CASRQQEQNTEAFF.

This clone has only a few counts. This chain joins TRBV5-1 and TRBJ1-2; TRBD1 aligns across 8 bases. The CDR3 totals 12 residues. V shed 5 bases and J 8 bases; nucleotides not matched to a gene: 5. Germline V gene data show CDR1 as SGHRS and CDR2 as YFSETQ. This CDR3 reads CASSSDRGGYTF. CDR3 in DNA: TGCGCCAGCAGTAGTGACAGGGGCGGCTACACCTTC.

The V gene is TRBV19, the J gene TRBJ1-1; D unclear. V lost 3 bases and J lost 5, with 16 bases in between. The CDR3 is 15 amino acids. CDR1 is LNHDA, CDR2 SQIVND, per germline (reference sequence). CDR3 sequence reads: CASSIARTGGTEAFF. CDR3 in DNA: TGTGCCAGTAGTATCGCCCGGACGGGCGGGACTGAAGCTTTCTTT.

The chain couples TRBV6-5 to TRBJ1-2; TRBD1 aligns across 8 bases. There are 14 residues in the CDR3. Losses at the gene ends were 6 bases for V and 3 bases for J; bases not matched to a gene: 6. Germline values: CDR1 MNHEY, CDR2 SVGAGI. The CDR3 DNA follows: TGTGCCAGCAGCCCCCCGACAGGGGACTATGGCTACACCTTC. This encodes CASSPPTGDYGYTF.

The chain carries TRBV5-1 and TRBJ1-6, with 9 bases identical to TRBD1. In germline, CDR1 is SGHRS, CDR2 YFSETQ. The ends lost 1 base at V and 6 bases at J; junction bases unmatched: 5. The CDR3 sequence is 16 residues long. The CDR3 sequence: CASSLTGGTVNSPLHF. CDR3 nucleotides: TGCGCCAGCAGCTTGACAGGGGGCACCGTTAATTCACCCCTCCACTTT. Together with reference TRBV5-1 and TRBJ1-6, the CDR3 gives the full variable domain: KAGVTQTPRYLIKTRGQQVTLSCSPISGHRSVSWYQQTPGQGLQFLFEYFSETQRNKGNFPGRFSGRQFSNSRSEMNVSTLELGDSALYLCASSLTGGTVNSPLHFGNGTRLTVT.

The chain uses TRBV4-2 and TRBJ2-7, with TRBD2 as a possible D gene (5 bases). The CDR3 is 14 residues long. Trimming cost V 4 bases and J 3 bases, with 13 bases left between them. Germline lookup yields CDR1 LGHNA and CDR2 YNFKEQ. In DNA, the CDR3 is TGTGCCAGCAGCCCCGCCGGGGTCTTCTACGAGCAGTACTTC. Protein: CASSPAGVFYEQYF.

The V and J genes are TRBV7-2 and TRBJ1-2; TRBD1 is a possible D gene (6 bases). Germline V lookup: CDR1 SGHTA, CDR2 FQGNSA. The CDR3 covers 14 residues. V lost 1 base to trimming and J lost 4 bases, with 10 bases between them. In DNA, the CDR3 is TGTGCCAGCAGCTTAGAAGACAGGTTCTATGGCTACACCTTC. It specifies CASSLEDRFYGYTF.

J is TRBJ2-5 and V is TRBV19; TRBD1 matches at 9 bases. Germline assignment: CDR1 LNHDA and CDR2 SQIVND (reference sequence). This CDR3 is built from 16 residues. The junction had 12 bases not matched to a gene; V was cut back by 5 bases and J by 5 bases. The DNA for the CDR3 is TGTGCCAGTAGTCGATTACAGGGGGCGCGGGTGGAGACCCAGTACTTC. It specifies CASSRLQGARVETQYF.

V and J are TRBV21-1 and TRBJ2-3; the table's D call, TRBD1, was not checked against the DNA. TRBV21-1 is an annotated pseudogene. The CDR3 sequence is 16 residues long. CDR3 sequence: CASSKALTGGTDTQYF. In DNA form, the CDR3 reads TGTGCCAGCAGCAAAGCCTTGACAGGGGGGACAGATACGCAGTATTTT.

This chain links TRBV5-1 with TRBJ2-1, with 7 bases lining up with TRBD2. Trimming took 4 bases from V and 7 from J; bases not matched to a gene: 2. CDR1 is SGHRS and CDR2 is YFSETQ in the germline V gene. This CDR3 has 12 amino acids. CDR3 coding DNA: TGCGCCAGCAGCCCGGGGGGTAATGAGCAGTTCTTC. Amino acid sequence: CASSPGGNEQFF.

The chain uses TRBV30 and TRBJ1-6; the D gene is possibly TRBD1 (6 bases). V was shortened by 2 bases and J by 6 bases, with 14 bases between the two germline ends. Germline lookup yields CDR1 GTSNPN and CDR2 SVGIG (reference sequence). CDR3 size: 15 residues. CDR3 in amino acids: CAWSYGGRLNSPLHF. As DNA, the CDR3 is TGTGCCTGGAGTTACGGGGGGCGACTTAATTCACCCCTCCACTTT.

The J gene is TRBJ2-5, the V gene TRBV7-2; D is perhaps TRBD2 (7 bases). The CDR3 contains 14 residues. Germline CDR1 reads SGHTA; CDR2 reads FQGNSA. Trimming stripped 0 bases from V and 9 bases from J, with 14 bases between. The CDR3 is CASSLALGGAAQYF. As DNA, the CDR3 is TGTGCCAGCAGCTTAGCGCTAGGGGGGGCGGCCCAGTACTTC.

Comment on this clone: Other DNA sequences in the same sample also yield this CDR3. The chain is built from TRBV5-1 and TRBJ2-3; 7 nucleotides agree with TRBD1. The CDR3 is 14 amino acids. Germline V gives CDR1 SGHRS, CDR2 YFSETQ. The V segment lost 5 bases and the J segment 1 base; nucleotides outside the gene matches: 4. CDR3 amino acids: CASSSGTGTDTQYF. Here the CDR3 DNA reads TGCGCCAGCAGTTCCGGGACAGGCACAGATACGCAGTATTTT. Full variable domain (remainder filled in from reference TRBV5-1 and TRBJ2-3): KAGVTQTPRYLIKTRGQQVTLSCSPISGHRSVSWYQQTPGQGLQFLFEYFSETQRNKGNFPGRFSGRQFSNSRSEMNVSTLELGDSALYLCASSSGTGTDTQYFGPGTRLTVL.

Only one count was recorded for this clone. The chain recombines TRBV6-5 with TRBJ1-4, with D possibly being TRBD1 (5 bases). The CDR3 is 15 amino acids. In germline, CDR1 is MNHEY, CDR2 SVGAGI. V was trimmed by 0 bases and J by 3 bases, leaving 8 bases between them. The CDR3: CASSYSPGSNEKLFF. The DNA for the CDR3 is TGTGCCAGCAGTTACTCGCCAGGGTCTAATGAAAAACTGTTTTTT.

The chain employs TRBV25-1 and TRBJ2-1, with 7 bases lining up with TRBD2. The J segment lost 0 bases and the V segment lost 0 bases, leaving 5 bases of the junction unmatched. The CDR3 covers 17 residues. CDR1 is MGHDK and CDR2 is SYGVNS in the germline V gene. The CDR3 bases are TGTGCCAGCAGTGAATATAGGATAGCGGGCTCCTACAATGAGCAGTTCTTC. It encodes CASSEYRIAGSYNEQFF.

V usage is TRBV7-3 and J usage is TRBJ2-3, with a tentative D call TRBD1 (6 bases). Deletions cut 5 bases from V and 6 bases from J, with 15 bases between. The CDR3 is 14 amino acids. CDR1 and CDR2 from the germline V gene are SGHTA and FQGTGA. The CDR3 region has the DNA TGTGCCAGCAGCCAGGACAGAAACGCGGATACGCAGTATTTT. This gives the protein CASSQDRNADTQYF.

In its sample, this clone was seen once. The chain joins TRBV18 to TRBJ1-3, with D perhaps TRBD1 (5 bases). The V gene lost 0 bases and the J gene lost 1 base, with 7 bases spanning the gap. Germline V gives CDR1 KGHSH, CDR2 LQKENI. The CDR3 is 15 amino acids. The CDR3 DNA follows: TGTGCCAGCTCACCACCGCGGGGGTCTGGAAACACCATATATTTT. Translating gives CASSPPRGSGNTIYF. Full variable domain (remainder filled in from reference TRBV18 and TRBJ1-3): NAGVMQNPRHLVRRRGQEARLRCSPMKGHSHVYWYRQLPEEGLKFMVYLQKENIIDESGMPKERFSAEFPKEGPSILRIQQVVRGDSAAYFCASSPPRGSGNTIYFGEGSWLTVV.

This chain links TRBV5-1 with TRBJ1-2; 12 nucleotides line up with TRBD1. Germline assignment: CDR1 SGHRS and CDR2 YFSETQ. Unmatched junction bases numbered 12, after V lost 4 bases and J lost 8 bases. The CDR3 runs 16 residues. CDR3 DNA sequence: TGCGCCAGCAGCCTTATTCCGGGACAGGGGGCGCGCGGCTACACCTTC. It is translated as CASSLIPGQGARGYTF.

J is TRBJ1-2 and V is TRBV30, with a possible D match to TRBD1 (6 bases). Trimming stripped 0 bases from V and 4 bases from J, with 12 bases between. The CDR3 extends over 14 amino acids. Germline-derived CDR1 and CDR2 are GTSNPN and SVGIG (reference sequence). The CDR3 loop reads CAWSVLGGGYGYTF. The CDR3 DNA reads as TGTGCCTGGAGTGTACTGGGAGGGGGCTATGGCTACACCTTC.

This sequence joins TRBV6-5 and TRBJ2-2; D unresolved. With 4 bases removed from V and 7 bases from J, the gap between germline ends came to 16 bases. Germline assignment: CDR1 MNHEY and CDR2 SVGAGI. The CDR3 has 15 residues. The CDR3 DNA reads as TGTGCCAGCAGTTCTAGGCAGTCCGTCCACGGGGAGCTGTTTTTT. Amino acid sequence: CASSSRQSVHGELFF.

The chain employs TRBV19 and TRBJ2-3, with 13 bases lining up with TRBD2. V dropped 10 bases and J dropped 4; count of bases not matched to a gene: 14. In germline, CDR1 is LNHDA, CDR2 SQIVND (reference sequence). There are 17 residues in the CDR3. The CDR3 reads CATRTSGGPGFPDTQYF. The CDR3 bases are TGTGCCACCAGGACTAGCGGGGGTCCAGGGTTCCCAGATACGCAGTATTTT. Using reference TRBV19 and TRBJ2-3 for the parts outside the CDR3, the full variable domain is DGGITQSPKYLFRKEGQNVTLSCEQNLNHDAMYWYRQDPGQGLRLIYYSQIVNDFQKGDIAEGYSVSREKKESFPLTVTSAQKNPTAFYLCATRTSGGPGFPDTQYFGPGTRLTVL.

V usage is TRBV28 and J usage is TRBJ2-7; tentatively, D is TRBD1 (6 bases). Between the trimmed V and J ends, which lost 2 bases and 5 bases, there was a span of 13 bases. The CDR3 is 14 amino acids. The germline CDR1 and CDR2 sequences are MDHEN and SYDVKM. DNA of the CDR3: TGTGCCAGCAGTTTAGTGCAGGGGAGCCACGAGCAGTACTTC. Its protein product is CASSLVQGSHEQYF.